The 24 T cell receptor beta chains below come from one sample, sequenced in a study of T cells after yellow fever vaccination. MiXCR was run by TCRdb on the 5' RACE reads, yielding one entry per CDR3 protein. The sample includes 25,000 to 35,000 distinct CDR3 sequences, roughly 4.5% of them seen just once. The source material was CD8+ T cells sorted from PBMCs, sampled 5 days after the yellow fever booster vaccination. Every receptor here comes from a man under 40 who received the YFV17D yellow fever vaccine.

This clonotype was picked up many times. This sequence joins TRBV4-3 and TRBJ1-5; possible D gene TRBD1, 6 bases. The CDR3 extends over 15 amino acids. V lost 0 bases to trimming and J lost 7 bases, with 13 bases between them. The germline V gene encodes CDR1 LGHNA and CDR2 YSLEER. CDR3 loop: CASSQDRGGGQPQHF. DNA for the CDR3: TGCGCCAGCAGCCAAGATAGAGGGGGAGGCCAGCCCCAGCATTTT.

Many counts were recorded for this clonotype. The chain has TRBV5-5 and TRBJ1-1; unclear D gene. V was trimmed by 0 bases and J by 4 bases, leaving 7 bases between them. The CDR3 runs 13 residues. Germline CDR1 SGHKS, CDR2 YYEKEE (reference sequence). The DNA of the CDR3 is TGTGCCAGCAGCTTGGCTGCGGGCACTGAAGCTTTCTTT. Its translation: CASSLAAGTEAFF.

This clonotype was seen repeatedly, ten times or more. The chain couples TRBV11-3 to TRBJ2-1, with TRBD2 identical over 8 bases. The V and J ends lost 4 bases and 7 bases, in that order; junction bases with no gene match: 6. The CDR3 runs 14 residues. Germline loops: CDR1 SGHNT, CDR2 YENEEA. The CDR3 sequence is CASSSRGLANEQFF. The CDR3 region has the DNA TGTGCCAGCAGCTCTAGAGGACTAGCTAATGAGCAGTTCTTC.

In this sample, this clonotype turned up many times. This rearrangement joins TRBV28 to TRBJ2-7; D might be TRBD2 (6 bases). The CDR3 length is 15 residues. The germline gives CDR1 MDHEN, CDR2 SYDVKM. V was cut by 4 bases and J by 4 bases, with 17 bases left in between. The DNA of the CDR3 is TGTGCCAGCAGTTCCCCCCTCGGGAGTGAGTACGAGCAGTACTTC. It yields the protein CASSSPLGSEYEQYF.

This clonotype was counted at least ten times. The chain is built from TRBV7-2 and TRBJ2-1; D tentatively fits TRBD1 or TRBD2 (6 bases each). V was clipped by 4 bases and J by 7 bases, with 14 bases between them. Germline CDR1 and CDR2: SGHTA and FQGNSA. The CDR3 contains 14 residues. The CDR3 nucleotides are TGTGCCAGCAGCTCCGGGGGCCCGGGGAATGAGCAGTTCTTC. Protein product: CASSSGGPGNEQFF.

This clonotype was found many times. The chain links TRBV12-3 or TRBV12-4 to TRBJ1-2; no clear D. The V end was cut by 9 bases, the J end by 4 bases, with 9 bases between. CDR3 size: 11 residues. The CDR3 here is CASRAPYGYTF. CDR3 in DNA: TGTGCCAGTCGAGCTCCCTATGGCTACACCTTC.

This clonotype was picked up many times. The V and J genes are TRBV28 and TRBJ2-7; TRBD1 aligns across 11 bases. The trim removed 5 bases at V and 4 bases at J, leaving 7 bases unmatched. Per the germline V gene, CDR1 is MDHEN and CDR2 is SYDVKM. The CDR3 consists of 15 residues. The CDR3 coding sequence is TGTGCCAGCAGTGGCCGGGACAGGGGGAGGTACGAGCAGTACTTC. Translated, it gives CASSGRDRGRYEQYF.

This clonotype was seen many times. The chain recombines TRBV2 with TRBJ2-7, with D perhaps matching TRBD1 (6 bases). V was cut by 1 base and J by 1 base, with 11 bases left in between. Per germline, CDR1 SNHLY and CDR2 FYNNEI. The length of the CDR3 is 15 residues. The DNA for the CDR3 is TGTGCCAGCAGTGAAGACAGGGTAAGGTCCTACGAGCAGTACTTC. It is translated as CASSEDRVRSYEQYF.

This clonotype was found many times. V gene TRBV28 combines with J gene TRBJ2-3, with TRBD1 matching over 9 bases. CDR1 is MDHEN, CDR2 SYDVKM, per germline. The CDR3 consists of 17 residues. Trimming at V came to 4 bases and at J to 5 bases, leaving 13 bases not matched to a gene. The chain's CDR3 is CASSSRNRGLTGDTQYF. The CDR3 region has the DNA TGTGCCAGCAGTTCTCGGAACAGGGGGCTGACTGGAGATACGCAGTATTTT.

With respect to this clonotype: Since a much larger clone is just one base distant, this may be a read error. This rearrangement joins TRBV29-1 to TRBJ2-6, with TRBD2 as a possible D gene (6 bases). Trimming shortened V by 3 bases and J by 4 bases, and 13 bases separated the two germline ends. Per germline, CDR1 SQVTM and CDR2 ANQGSEA. The CDR3 runs to 15 residues. CDR3 sequence reads: CSVEGTSPGANVLTF. The CDR3 bases are TGCAGCGTTGAGGGTACTAGCCCCGGGGCCAACGTCCTGACTTTC.

Comments on this clonotype: A much larger clone differs from this one at a single base, so this may be a read error. The chain uses TRBV4-2 and TRBJ2-1; D gene unclear. Per the germline V gene, CDR1 is LGHNA and CDR2 is YNFKEQ. CDR3 size: 15 residues. CDR3 region: CTSSQDLAAYNEQFF. CDR3 in DNA: TGTACCAGCAGCCAAGATCTGGCGGCCTACAATGAGCAGTTCTTC.

This clonotype was counted many times. CDR3 in amino acids: CASSFGGGNTGELFF. For the CDR3, the DNA is TGTGCCAGCAGCTTTGGAGGGGGCAACACCGGGGAGCTGTTTTTT. This chain connects TRBV5-5 to TRBJ2-2; weak D call: TRBD1 (7 bases). Germline V gives CDR1 SGHKS, CDR2 YYEKEE (reference sequence). CDR3 length: 15 amino acids. V lost 2 bases, J lost 2 bases, and 10 bases lay in between.

This clonotype was counted at least ten times. The chain links TRBV11-2 to TRBJ2-1, with 13 bases that match TRBD2. Germline lookup yields CDR1 SGHAT and CDR2 FQNNGV. The CDR3 is 19 residues long. The junction had 7 bases not matched to a gene; V was cut back by 2 bases and J by 0 bases. CDR3 DNA: TGTGCCAGCAGCTTAATTGGGACTAGCGGGACTGGCTCCTACAATGAGCAGTTCTTC. Amino acid sequence: CASSLIGTSGTGSYNEQFF.

This clonotype was recorded many times. The chain is built from TRBV6-5 and TRBJ2-2; 11 bases fit TRBD2. CDR1 and CDR2 from the germline V gene are MNHEY and SVGAGI. Unmatched junction bases numbered 6, after V lost 0 bases and J lost 6 bases. The CDR3 runs 17 residues. The CDR3 region is CASSYSTSGIYAGELFF. Written as DNA, the CDR3 is TGTGCCAGCAGTTACTCGACTAGCGGGATCTACGCCGGGGAGCTGTTTTTT.

This clonotype was recorded many times. This chain links TRBV12-3 or TRBV12-4 with TRBJ2-7; no clear D gene. V lost 8 bases and J lost 5, with 13 bases in between. The CDR3 contains 12 residues. In nucleotides, the CDR3 is TGTGCCAGCGGGTTGCTCGTGCACGAGCAGTACTTC. Translated: CASGLLVHEQYF.

This clonotype was seen at least ten times. The CDR3 protein is CASDVRDRGNTIYF. CDR3 DNA: TGTGCCAGCGACGTCCGGGACCGCGGAAACACCATATATTTT. V gene TRBV2 combines with J gene TRBJ1-3; possible D gene TRBD1, 5 bases. The ends were cut back, 8 bases at V and 4 bases at J, with 15 bases in the middle. Germline lookup yields CDR1 SNHLY and CDR2 FYNNEI. The CDR3 is 14 residues long. The full variable domain, completed using reference TRBV2 and TRBJ1-3, is EPEVTQTPSHQVTQMGQEVILRCVPISNHLYFYWYRQILGQKVEFLVSFYNNEISEKSEIFDDQFSVERPDGSNFTLKIRSTKLEDSAMYFCASDVRDRGNTIYFGEGSWLTVV.

The chain joins TRBV7-8 to TRBJ2-1; unclear D gene. The CDR3 sequence is 11 residues long. The V end was cut by 4 bases, the J end by 8 bases, with 6 bases between. The V gene's germline CDR1 is SGHVS and CDR2 FQNEAQ. The CDR3 coding sequence is TGTGCCAGCAGCTATTCCGATGAGCAGTTCTTC. The encoded protein is CASSYSDEQFF.

This clonotype was seen repeatedly, ten times or more. The V and J genes are TRBV20-1 and TRBJ2-2; the match to TRBD2 covers 14 bases. The CDR3 has 16 amino acids. From germline, CDR1 is DFQATT and CDR2 SNEGSKA (reference sequence). J was trimmed by 7 bases and V by 6 bases; bases with no gene match: 10. The CDR3 nucleotides are TGCAGTGCAAAAATAGGGACTAGCGGGAGTAGCGGGGAGCTGTTTTTT. Its translation is CSAKIGTSGSSGELFF.

This clonotype was observed many times. This chain links TRBV14 with TRBJ2-1; D may be TRBD2 (6 bases). CDR1 SGHDN and CDR2 FVKESK come from the germline V gene. This CDR3 is built from 13 residues. Deletions cut 1 base from V and 6 bases from J, with 7 bases between. CDR3 sequence reads: CASSQVGGNEQFF. CDR3 DNA sequence: TGTGCCAGCAGCCAAGTGGGAGGCAATGAGCAGTTCTTC. The entire variable domain, with the rest obtained from reference TRBV14 and TRBJ2-1, is as follows: EAGVTQFPSHSVIEKGQTVTLRCDPISGHDNLYWYRRVMGKEIKFLLHFVKESKQDESGMPNNRFLAERTGGTYSTLKVQPAELEDSGVYFCASSQVGGNEQFFGPGTRLTVL.

Many counts were recorded for this clonotype. The chain combines TRBV20-1 with TRBJ2-7; D perhaps matches TRBD2 (5 bases). CDR1 is DFQATT, CDR2 SNEGSKA, per germline (reference sequence). There are 12 residues in the CDR3. The V gene lost 6 bases and the J gene lost 2 bases, with 11 bases spanning the gap. CDR3 region: CSAPAGTYEQYF. CDR3 DNA: TGCAGTGCCCCGGCCGGGACCTACGAGCAGTACTTC.

This clonotype was seen many times. CDR3 sequence: CASSLNRLAKNIQYF. The CDR3 coding sequence is TGTGCCAGCAGCTTAAATCGGTTAGCCAAAAACATTCAGTACTTC. The V and J genes are TRBV13 and TRBJ2-4, with D hard to call. V lost 2 bases, J lost 0 bases, and 8 bases lay in between. Per the germline V gene, CDR1 is PRHDT and CDR2 is FYEKMQ (reference sequence). The CDR3 is 15 residues long. Together with reference TRBV13 and TRBJ2-4, the CDR3 gives the full variable domain: AAGVIQSPRHLIKEKRETATLKCYPIPRHDTVYWYQQGPGQDPQFLISFYEKMQSDKGSIPDRFSAQQFSDYHSELNMSSLELGDSALYFCASSLNRLAKNIQYFGAGTRLSVL.

This clonotype was observed many times. V usage is TRBV1 and J usage is TRBJ2-3; TRBD2, as called in the table, went unchecked against the DNA. TRBV1 is an annotated pseudogene. This CDR3 contains 20 residues. CDR3 loop: CTSSYDRVREGPPSTDTQYF. In nucleotides, the CDR3 is TGCACCAGCAGCTACGACCGCGTGCGGGAGGGACCGCCTAGCACAGATACGCAGTATTTT.

This clonotype was seen at least ten times. This rearrangement joins TRBV27 to TRBJ2-5; TRBD2 agrees at 9 bases. Losses at the gene ends were 1 base for V and 1 base for J; bases not matched to a gene: 13. Germline assignment: CDR1 MNHEY and CDR2 SMNVEV (reference sequence). The CDR3 spans 19 residues. CDR3 sequence: CASSLFSGEASGVQETQYF. CDR3 nucleotides: TGTGCCAGCAGTTTATTCAGCGGGGAGGCTAGCGGGGTCCAAGAGACCCAGTACTTC.

This clonotype has a count of ten or more. The chain's CDR3 is CASSLVTGSPEAFF. Written as DNA, the CDR3 is TGTGCCAGCAGCTTAGTGACGGGAAGCCCTGAAGCTTTCTTT. The genes are TRBV7-9 and TRBJ1-1; D gene ambiguous. CDR1 is SEHNR, CDR2 FQNEAQ, per germline (reference sequence). V was trimmed by 1 base and J by 6 bases, leaving 12 bases between them. This CDR3 has 14 amino acids. The variable domain in full, completed from reference TRBV7-9 and TRBJ1-1, reads DTGVSQNPRHKITKRGQNVTFRCDPISEHNRLYWYRQTLGQGPEFLTYFQNEAQLEKSRLLSDRFSAERPKGSFSTLEIQRTEQGDSAMYLCASSLVTGSPEAFFGQGTRLTVV.